A single TCR beta chain is shown here with its context. Its antigen is not known. Using immunoSEQ multiplex PCR, the repertoire was profiled, and TCRdb retains in-frame clones only, with some absent. The table records tens of thousands of clones, roughly 94% of them present only once. This specimen comes from a study of cytomegalovirus exposure and HLA in healthy donors. Background on the study: The 95 to 150 validation repertoires were produced on the same platform as the 550 to 700 repertoires of the first cohort. This was reported in a later analysis.

Findings and limits, study-wide: Many donors shared some public TCRs, even though most TCR sequences were rare. It was approximately 170 TCR beta chains that were listed as cytomegalovirus-associated.

V lost 0 bases and J 3 bases, leaving 6 bases between the germline ends. The CDR3 length is 13 residues. From germline, CDR1 is PRHDT and CDR2 FYEKMQ (reference sequence). The chain is built from TRBV13 and TRBJ2-7; no reliable D call. The material sequenced was PBMCs. The receptor was derived from a woman between 18 and 29 years old in good health and CMV-seropositive. The CDR3 loop reads CASSLGPYYEQYF. The CDR3 region has the DNA TGTGCCAGCAGCTTAGGCCCGTACTACGAGCAGTACTTC.